This T cell receptor beta chain emerged from a study of vaccination effects on CD4 cells after COVID-19 (dated by TCRdb to between 2021 and 2024). Context from the whole study: The ViraFEST assay stimulated PBMC with viral peptide pools and then used TCR sequencing to identify antigen-specific CD4+ T cell clonotypes by expansion. Altogether, roughly 10 COVID-19 convalescent patients and a handful of SARS-CoV-2-naive healthy vaccine recipients made up the full study. Approximately 2 million PBMC per well were cultured with 8.5 to 10 ug/ml peptides in IMDM containing 5% human AB serum, approximately 10 IU/ml IL-2 and gentamicin. SARS-CoV-2 spike-specific CD4+ TCR repertoires from before and after mRNA vaccination were compared in COVID-19 convalescent patients and in infection-naive vaccine recipients. Each participant received two doses of an mRNA SARS-CoV-2 vaccine, either BNT162b2 or mRNA-1273. Pre-vaccine samples were drawn from a couple of convalescent patients 16 days and one week before the first dose, at 142 and 148 days after COVID-19 diagnosis. Cultures from other donors in the study were sequenced with the Oncomine TCR Beta short-read assay on an Illumina iSeq 100.

After more than 9 days of culture, CD4+ T cells were isolated with the EasySep CD4+ T cell isolation kit. Convalescent patients had PCR-confirmed SARS-CoV-2 infection between March and December 2020, before Alpha, Beta and Delta variants emerged in the United States. On days 3 and 7, half of the culture medium was replaced with fresh IL-2-containing medium. Unless noted otherwise, every peptide stimulation condition was cultured in triplicate wells. Using Ficoll-Paque Plus gradient centrifugation, PBMC were separated from whole blood and then either used fresh or cryopreserved at -140C. Genomic DNA was extracted from cultured CD4+ T cells with the QIAamp micro DNA kit. In regard to this clone: The clone's antigen remains unknown. The sample holds no much larger clone one base away, and base qualities are not on file.

Library generation was performed with the immunoSEQ multiplex PCR assay. DNA from the cultured and isolated CD4+ T cells underwent TCR beta CDR3 sequencing. In the original analysis: The analysis removed non-productive TCR sequences, trimmed reads to the CDR3 region, and retained only CDR3s that were 7 or more amino acids long. The MANAFEST web app was used to pick out antigen-specific clonotypes by comparing their expansion in peptide wells with that in reference cultures. To be called positive, a clone needed expansion at FDR<0.05 compared with the reference and with all other wells, an odds ratio greater than 5, and a frequency greater than 0.1% in two replicate wells. A clonotype was defined as cross-reactive if the clonotype was significantly expanded both in SARS-CoV-2 spike wells and in at least one common cold coronavirus spike condition. Using the stringdist R package, CDR3 similarity was measured by Levenshtein distance, and unrooted trees were constructed with ape in R 3.6.1. TCRdb took this table from immuneACCESS and kept in-frame rearrangements with V and J called. Such tables lack part of the clones; where checked against another copy, unresolved V genes explain under half of the gap, and the rest is unexplained. From that table come the V and J calls and clone size; the DNA was used to work out D and trimming. The table for this sample lists about 64,000 clones; 72% of them were counted only once. The ten most abundant clones make up roughly 25% of the sample.

Results the study describes overall, beyond this receptor: Clones induced by infection and clones induced by vaccination both contracted markedly at late timepoints after vaccination, which fits with T cell responses waning over time. For convalescent patients, new clones induced by the vaccine made up most of the post-vaccine spike-reactive repertoire, and these new clones were largely distinct from the clones induced by infection. The study was limited by a small number of convalescent patients, and early post-infection timepoints were lacking.

CDR1 and CDR2 were assigned from the germline V gene (reference sequence) as MNHEY and SMNVEV. Reading from cysteine to phenylalanine, the CDR3 counts 17 amino acids. The CDR3 DNA has 51 bases and is translated from base 1. Trimming leaves V shorter by 6 bases and J shorter by 1 base, with the junction holding 12 bases beyond the gene matches. The sequence is built from TRBV27 and TRBJ2-7, and 10 junctional nucleotides match TRBD2. The specimen comprised CD4+ T cells from PBMCs cultured without peptide, sampled before COVID-19 vaccination. This TCR was recovered from a human donor who had a prior SARS-CoV-2 infection. The DNA reads TGTGCCAGCAGCCCCACCTTGCTAGCGGGGGTTTCCTACGAGCAGTACTTC. The resulting protein is CASSPTLLAGVSYEQYF.